These T cell receptor beta chains were read from a single sample in a study of blood T cells in healthy people across ages. TCRdb re-called the 5' RACE reads with MiXCR, one entry per CDR3 protein. The sample yields around 1.5 million distinct CDR3 sequences, around 42% seen once. Sequenced sample: blood. These receptors all come from a woman aged 18-29 years in good health. Both conserved end residues are part of each CDR3. A D gene is named only where the DNA matches it firmly. A clone size is listed for some rows: how often the clone was seen (once, few, many), or a class if it is expanded.

TRBV7-9	.	TRBJ2-5	16	.	CASSFRGTAGDETQYF	TGTGCCAGCAGCTTCAGGGGGACTGCGGGAGACGAGACCCAGTACTTC
TRBV2	many	TRBJ2-1	10	.	CASAYNEQFF	TGTGCCAGCGCCTACAATGAGCAGTTCTTC
TRBV7-2	few	TRBJ2-1	13	.	CASSSGQPTEQFF	TGTGCCAGCAGCTCCGGACAGCCCACTGAGCAGTTCTTC
TRBV20-1	few	TRBJ2-2	15	TRBD2	CSAPRTSANTGELFF	TGCAGTGCTCCTAGGACTAGCGCCAACACCGGGGAGCTGTTTTTT
TRBV3-1	.	TRBJ2-1	17	TRBD2	CASSPGLAGDPYNEQFF	TGTGCCAGCAGTCCGGGACTAGCGGGGGACCCTTACAATGAGCAGTTCTTC
TRBV7-3	.	TRBJ1-1	15	.	CASSSGQLGDTEAFF	TGTGCCAGCAGCTCCGGACAGCTTGGGGACACTGAAGCTTTCTTT
TRBV29-1	few	TRBJ2-1	13	.	CSARGGGLNEQFF	TGCAGCGCCCGTGGGGGGGGGCTTAATGAGCAGTTCTTC
TRBV9	.	TRBJ1-2	18	.	CASSVFVAGEVSYYGYTF	TGTGCCAGCAGCGTATTTGTGGCAGGGGAGGTTTCTTACTATGGCTACACCTTC
TRBV5-1	few	TRBJ2-4	13	.	CASSTRTTGEQYF	TGCGCCAGCAGCACCCGGACTACAGGAGAGCAGTACTTC
TRBV7-2	few	TRBJ2-1	15	.	CASSLAGALYNEQFF	TGTGCCAGCAGCTTAGCGGGAGCCCTCTACAATGAGCAGTTCTTC
TRBV3-1	.	TRBJ2-7	15	.	CASSLLGTSFYEQYF	TGTGCCAGCAGCCTTTTAGGGACTTCATTCTACGAGCAGTACTTC
TRBV20-1	.	TRBJ1-2	12	.	CSAIAGAYGYTF	TGCAGTGCTATCGCAGGGGCCTATGGCTACACCTTC
TRBV6-5	few	TRBJ1-2	13	.	CASRADTYYGYTF	TGTGCCAGCAGGGCCGACACCTACTATGGCTACACCTTC
TRBV6-5	few	TRBJ2-7	15	.	CASSYSSFGTYEQYF	TGTGCCAGCAGTTACTCGTCCTTCGGAACCTACGAGCAGTACTTC
TRBV12-3/TRBV12-4	.	TRBJ2-5	13	.	CASSTGPSETQYF	TGTGCCAGCAGTACCGGGCCATCAGAGACCCAGTACTTC
TRBV20-1	.	TRBJ1-1	15	TRBD1	CSAASGGAANTEAFF	TGCAGTGCTGCCTCAGGGGGCGCCGCGAACACTGAAGCTTTCTTT
TRBV28	many	TRBJ2-1	12	.	CASSLKGNEQFF	TGTGCCAGCAGTTTGAAAGGGAATGAGCAGTTCTTC
TRBV18	.	TRBJ2-7	16	TRBD2	CASSLSARTSGNEQYF	TGTGCCAGCTCTCTATCTGCGCGGACTAGCGGGAACGAGCAGTACTTC
TRBV27	.	TRBJ2-1	17	TRBD2	CASSLSTVRGGPLEQFF	TGTGCCAGCAGTTTATCGACTGTTCGGGGGGGCCCCCTTGAGCAGTTCTTC
TRBV28	.	TRBJ1-6	17	TRBD1	CASRRTTGGSYNSPLHF	TGTGCCAGCCGTCGTACTACAGGGGGTTCCTATAATTCACCCCTCCACTTT
TRBV12-3/TRBV12-4	.	TRBJ1-6	14	.	CASNFPRVNSPLHF	TGTGCCAGCAATTTCCCCAGGGTCAATTCACCCCTCCACTTT
TRBV10-3	many	TRBJ2-5	16	.	CAISEMDLQYQETQYF	TGTGCCATCAGTGAAATGGACCTTCAGTACCAAGAGACCCAGTACTTC
TRBV5-1	few	TRBJ2-7	15	.	CASKRLGSSAHEQYF	TGCGCCAGCAAACGACTCGGCAGTAGCGCCCACGAGCAGTACTTC
TRBV7-2	.	TRBJ1-2	15	.	CASSLPRGESYGYTF	TGTGCCAGCAGCTTACCCCGGGGAGAGAGCTATGGCTACACCTTC
TRBV6-2/TRBV6-3	few	TRBJ2-6	15	.	CASSYGGAGANVLTF	TGTGCCAGCAGTTACGGTGGTGCTGGGGCCAACGTCCTGACTTTC
TRBV27	few	TRBJ2-3	16	TRBD2	CASSGRLAGGPDTQYF	TGTGCCAGCAGTGGGCGACTAGCGGGGGGGCCAGATACGCAGTATTTT
TRBV7-4	many	TRBJ1-2	14	TRBD1	CASTWTGGLDGYTF	TGTGCCAGCACCTGGACAGGGGGCTTGGATGGCTACACCTTC
TRBV2	.	TRBJ2-1	11	.	CASSLMETQFF	TGTGCCAGCAGTTTGATGGAGACCCAGTTCTTC
TRBV6-1	.	TRBJ2-5	19	TRBD2	CASTLGLAGGFKSVNEQYF	TGTGCCAGCACCTTGGGACTAGCGGGGGGGTTTAAGAGTGTAAATGAGCAGTACTTC
TRBV4-2	.	TRBJ2-7	16	.	CASSQDFPRESYEQYF	TGTGCCAGCAGCCAAGATTTTCCCAGGGAGTCTTACGAGCAGTACTTC
TRBV10-3	.	TRBJ2-7	15	TRBD2	CAIRASGRDSYEQYF	TGTGCCATCAGGGCTAGCGGGAGGGACTCCTACGAGCAGTACTTC
TRBV2	few	TRBJ2-3	14	.	CASSEQQAGDTQYF	TGTGCCAGCAGTGAACAACAGGCGGGGGATACGCAGTATTTT
TRBV12-3/TRBV12-4	.	TRBJ2-2	14	.	CASSLSLFTGELFF	TGTGCCAGCAGTTTATCTCTATTCACCGGGGAGCTGTTTTTT